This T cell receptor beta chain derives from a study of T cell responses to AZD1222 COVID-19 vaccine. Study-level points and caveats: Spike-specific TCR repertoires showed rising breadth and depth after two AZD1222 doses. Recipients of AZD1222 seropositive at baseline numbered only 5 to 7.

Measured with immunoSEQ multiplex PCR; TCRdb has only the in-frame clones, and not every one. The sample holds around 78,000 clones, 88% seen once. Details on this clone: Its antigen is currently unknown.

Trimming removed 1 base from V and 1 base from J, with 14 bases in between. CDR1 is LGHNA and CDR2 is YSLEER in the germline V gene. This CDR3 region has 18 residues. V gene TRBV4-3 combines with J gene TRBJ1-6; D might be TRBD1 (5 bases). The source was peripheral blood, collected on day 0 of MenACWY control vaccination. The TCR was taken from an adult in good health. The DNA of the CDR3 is TGCGCCAGCAGCCAAGCCCGCCAGGGAGGATCCTATAATTCACCCCTCCACTTT. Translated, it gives CASSQARQGGSYNSPLHF.